Listed below are T cell receptor beta chains from one sample, sequenced in a study of shared clonotypes between healthy human individuals. The assay was immunoSEQ multiplex PCR, and TCRdb's table has in-frame clones only and misses some. Altogether about 680,000 clones are present, approximately 73% being singletons, with the ten largest covering under 2%. The sample taken for sequencing was memory CD4+ T cells sorted from blood. The receptors were sampled from a woman aged 25 to 45 in good health. The CDR3 runs from the conserved cysteine through the conserved F or W. The size entry is marked missing in some rows and otherwise reads once, few, many or a size class.

j_call,v_call,clone_size,cdr3_aa
TRBJ2-7,TRBV28,NA,CASSPDGTRLLRYF
TRBJ2-7,TRBV28,NA,CASSLTINSYEQYF
TRBJ1-5,TRBV2,NA,CATKRTGGNQPQHF
TRBJ2-7,TRBV11-2,NA,CASSLVGGRASYEQYF
TRBJ1-1,TRBV28,NA,CASSPGGPTNTEAFF
TRBJ2-7,TRBV7-9,NA,CASSLEGLALYEQYF
TRBJ2-7,TRBV11-3,NA,CASSPSGGDRNEQYF
TRBJ1-1,TRBV2,few,CASSTQGARVFMNTEAFF
TRBJ1-1,TRBV7-8,NA,CASSLRGTEAFF
TRBJ1-1,TRBV4-2,NA,CASSQDTVPWNTEAFF
TRBJ1-2,TRBV2,NA,CASSWGQANYGYTF
TRBJ2-1,TRBV6-4,NA,CASSAQGGYEQFF
TRBJ1-2,TRBV7-8,NA,CASSLEAGGTYGYTF
TRBJ2-7,TRBV27,NA,CASSLYPGGGYEQYF
TRBJ2-2,TRBV19,few,CASSTRPSAASNTGELFF